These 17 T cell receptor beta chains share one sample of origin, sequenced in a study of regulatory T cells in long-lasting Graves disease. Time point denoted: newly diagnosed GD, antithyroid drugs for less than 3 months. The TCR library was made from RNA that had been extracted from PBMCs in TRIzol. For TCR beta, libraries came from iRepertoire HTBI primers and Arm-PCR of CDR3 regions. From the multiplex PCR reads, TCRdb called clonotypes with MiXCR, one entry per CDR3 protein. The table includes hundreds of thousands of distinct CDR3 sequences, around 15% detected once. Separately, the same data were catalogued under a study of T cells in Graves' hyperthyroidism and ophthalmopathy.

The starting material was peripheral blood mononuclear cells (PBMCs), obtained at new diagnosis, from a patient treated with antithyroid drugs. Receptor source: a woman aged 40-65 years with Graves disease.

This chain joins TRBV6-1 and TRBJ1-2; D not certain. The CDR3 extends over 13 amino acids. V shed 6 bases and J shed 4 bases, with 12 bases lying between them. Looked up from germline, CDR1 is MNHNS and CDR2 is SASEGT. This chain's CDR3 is CASRLARTYGYTF. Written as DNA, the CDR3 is TGTGCCAGCAGATTAGCACGGACCTATGGCTACACCTTC.

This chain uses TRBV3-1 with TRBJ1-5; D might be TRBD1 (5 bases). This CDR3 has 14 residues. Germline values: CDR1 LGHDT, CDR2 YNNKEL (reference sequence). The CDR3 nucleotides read TGTGCTCCGGGACCCTCATCTCTCAATCAGCCCCAGCATTTT. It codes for CAPGPSSLNQPQHF.

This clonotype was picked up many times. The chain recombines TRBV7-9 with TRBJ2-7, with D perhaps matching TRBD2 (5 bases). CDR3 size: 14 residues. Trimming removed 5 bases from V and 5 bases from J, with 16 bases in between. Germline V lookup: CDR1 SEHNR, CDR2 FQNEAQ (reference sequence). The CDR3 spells CASSVGGLRDEQYF. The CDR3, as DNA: TGTGCCAGCAGCGTGGGTGGGTTGCGGGACGAGCAGTACTTC.

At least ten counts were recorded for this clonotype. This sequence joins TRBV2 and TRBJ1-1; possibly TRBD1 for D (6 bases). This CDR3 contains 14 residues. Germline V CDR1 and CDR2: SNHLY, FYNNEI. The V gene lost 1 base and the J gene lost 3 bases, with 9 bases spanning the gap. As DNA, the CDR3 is TGTGCCAGCAGTGAAGGGCAGGGGTACACTGAAGCTTTCTTT. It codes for CASSEGQGYTEAFF. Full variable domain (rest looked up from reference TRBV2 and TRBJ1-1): EPEVTQTPSHQVTQMGQEVILRCVPISNHLYFYWYRQILGQKVEFLVSFYNNEISEKSEIFDDQFSVERPDGSNFTLKIRSTKLEDSAMYFCASSEGQGYTEAFFGQGTRLTVV.

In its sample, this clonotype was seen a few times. The CDR3 sequence is CASKTNSGGIQYF. The DNA of the CDR3 is TGTGCCAGTAAAACCAACAGTGGTGGCATTCAGTACTTC. This chain uses TRBV19 with TRBJ2-4, with D hard to call. CDR1 and CDR2 from the germline V gene are LNHDA and SQIVND (reference sequence). Trimming cost V 7 bases and J 9 bases, with 16 bases left between them. The CDR3 has 13 amino acids.

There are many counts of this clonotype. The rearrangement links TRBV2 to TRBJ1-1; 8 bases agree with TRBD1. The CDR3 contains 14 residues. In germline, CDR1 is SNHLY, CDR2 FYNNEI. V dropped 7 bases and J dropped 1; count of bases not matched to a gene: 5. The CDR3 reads CASIPDRANTEAFF. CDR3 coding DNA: TGTGCCAGCATTCCGGACAGGGCGAACACTGAAGCTTTCTTT.

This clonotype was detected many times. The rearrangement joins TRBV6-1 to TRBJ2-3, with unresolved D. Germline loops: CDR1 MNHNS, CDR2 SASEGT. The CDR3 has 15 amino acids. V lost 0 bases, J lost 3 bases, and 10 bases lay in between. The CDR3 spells CASSEAGSRTDTQYF. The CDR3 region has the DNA TGTGCCAGCAGTGAAGCTGGCAGCCGTACAGATACGCAGTATTTT.

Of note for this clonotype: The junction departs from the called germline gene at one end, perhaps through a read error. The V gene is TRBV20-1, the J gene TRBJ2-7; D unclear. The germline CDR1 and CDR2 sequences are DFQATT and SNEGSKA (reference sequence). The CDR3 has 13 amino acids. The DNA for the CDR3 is TGCAGTGCGAGAGAAACAGCTAGCTACGAGCAGTACTTC. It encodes CSARETASYEQYF.

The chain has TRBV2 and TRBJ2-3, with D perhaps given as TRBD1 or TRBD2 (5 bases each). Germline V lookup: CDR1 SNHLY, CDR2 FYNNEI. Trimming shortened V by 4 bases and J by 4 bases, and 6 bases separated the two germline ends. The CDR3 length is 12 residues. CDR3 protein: CASSGDADTQYF. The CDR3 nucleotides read TGTGCCAGCAGTGGGGACGCAGATACGCAGTATTTT. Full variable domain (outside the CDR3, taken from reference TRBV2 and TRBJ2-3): EPEVTQTPSHQVTQMGQEVILRCVPISNHLYFYWYRQILGQKVEFLVSFYNNEISEKSEIFDDQFSVERPDGSNFTLKIRSTKLEDSAMYFCASSGDADTQYFGPGTRLTVL.

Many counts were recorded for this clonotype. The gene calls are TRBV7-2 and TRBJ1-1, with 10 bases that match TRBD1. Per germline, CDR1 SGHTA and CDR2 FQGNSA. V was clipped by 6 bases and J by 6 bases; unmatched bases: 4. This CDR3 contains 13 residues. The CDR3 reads CASRGQGKSEAFF. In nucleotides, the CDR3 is TGTGCCAGCAGGGGACAGGGGAAATCTGAAGCTTTCTTT.

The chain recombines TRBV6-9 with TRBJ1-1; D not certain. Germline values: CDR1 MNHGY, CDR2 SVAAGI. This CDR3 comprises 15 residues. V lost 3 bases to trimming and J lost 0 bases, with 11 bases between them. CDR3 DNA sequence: TGTGCCAGCAGTTACAGCAAGACCATGAACACTGAAGCTTTCTTT. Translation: CASSYSKTMNTEAFF.

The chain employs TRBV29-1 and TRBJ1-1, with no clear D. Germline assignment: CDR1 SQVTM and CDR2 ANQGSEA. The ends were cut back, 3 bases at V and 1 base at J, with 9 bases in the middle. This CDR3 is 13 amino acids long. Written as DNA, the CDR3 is TGCAGCGTTGAGAGGCAGAAGAACACTGAAGCTTTCTTT. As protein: CSVERQKNTEAFF.

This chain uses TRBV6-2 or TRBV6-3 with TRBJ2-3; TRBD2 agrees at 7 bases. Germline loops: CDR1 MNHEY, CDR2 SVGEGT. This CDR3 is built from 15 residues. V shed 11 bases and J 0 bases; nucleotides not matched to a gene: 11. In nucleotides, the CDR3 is TGTGCCGGCGGTCGGGGGGTAGTGAGCACAGATACGCAGTATTTT. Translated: CAGGRGVVSTDTQYF.

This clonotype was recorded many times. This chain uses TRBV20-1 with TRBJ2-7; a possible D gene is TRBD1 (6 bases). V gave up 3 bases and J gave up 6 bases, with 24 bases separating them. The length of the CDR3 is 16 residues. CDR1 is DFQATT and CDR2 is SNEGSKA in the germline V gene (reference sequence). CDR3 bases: TGCAGTGCTAGGGGGGCTTTCACAGGGTACCAAGGCGAGCAGTACTTC. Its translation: CSARGAFTGYQGEQYF.

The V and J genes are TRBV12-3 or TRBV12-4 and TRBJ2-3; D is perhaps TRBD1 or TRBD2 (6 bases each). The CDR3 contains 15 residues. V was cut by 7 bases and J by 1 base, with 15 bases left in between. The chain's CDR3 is CASTPEGVGTDTQYF. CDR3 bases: TGTGCCAGCACCCCGGAGGGGGTCGGCACAGATACGCAGTATTTT.

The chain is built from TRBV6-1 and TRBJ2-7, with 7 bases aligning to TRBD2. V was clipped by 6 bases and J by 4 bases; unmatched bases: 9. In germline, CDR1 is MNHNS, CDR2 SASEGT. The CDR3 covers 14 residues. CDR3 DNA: TGTGCCAGCAGCGGGGACTACAGGACGTACGAGCAGTACTTC. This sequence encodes CASSGDYRTYEQYF.

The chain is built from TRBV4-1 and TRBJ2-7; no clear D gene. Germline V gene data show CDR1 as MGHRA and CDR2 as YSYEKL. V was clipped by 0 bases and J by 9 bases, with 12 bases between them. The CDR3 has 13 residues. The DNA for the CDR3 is TGCGCCAGCAGCCAAGATCACGTGAATGGGCAGTACTTC. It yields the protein CASSQDHVNGQYF.